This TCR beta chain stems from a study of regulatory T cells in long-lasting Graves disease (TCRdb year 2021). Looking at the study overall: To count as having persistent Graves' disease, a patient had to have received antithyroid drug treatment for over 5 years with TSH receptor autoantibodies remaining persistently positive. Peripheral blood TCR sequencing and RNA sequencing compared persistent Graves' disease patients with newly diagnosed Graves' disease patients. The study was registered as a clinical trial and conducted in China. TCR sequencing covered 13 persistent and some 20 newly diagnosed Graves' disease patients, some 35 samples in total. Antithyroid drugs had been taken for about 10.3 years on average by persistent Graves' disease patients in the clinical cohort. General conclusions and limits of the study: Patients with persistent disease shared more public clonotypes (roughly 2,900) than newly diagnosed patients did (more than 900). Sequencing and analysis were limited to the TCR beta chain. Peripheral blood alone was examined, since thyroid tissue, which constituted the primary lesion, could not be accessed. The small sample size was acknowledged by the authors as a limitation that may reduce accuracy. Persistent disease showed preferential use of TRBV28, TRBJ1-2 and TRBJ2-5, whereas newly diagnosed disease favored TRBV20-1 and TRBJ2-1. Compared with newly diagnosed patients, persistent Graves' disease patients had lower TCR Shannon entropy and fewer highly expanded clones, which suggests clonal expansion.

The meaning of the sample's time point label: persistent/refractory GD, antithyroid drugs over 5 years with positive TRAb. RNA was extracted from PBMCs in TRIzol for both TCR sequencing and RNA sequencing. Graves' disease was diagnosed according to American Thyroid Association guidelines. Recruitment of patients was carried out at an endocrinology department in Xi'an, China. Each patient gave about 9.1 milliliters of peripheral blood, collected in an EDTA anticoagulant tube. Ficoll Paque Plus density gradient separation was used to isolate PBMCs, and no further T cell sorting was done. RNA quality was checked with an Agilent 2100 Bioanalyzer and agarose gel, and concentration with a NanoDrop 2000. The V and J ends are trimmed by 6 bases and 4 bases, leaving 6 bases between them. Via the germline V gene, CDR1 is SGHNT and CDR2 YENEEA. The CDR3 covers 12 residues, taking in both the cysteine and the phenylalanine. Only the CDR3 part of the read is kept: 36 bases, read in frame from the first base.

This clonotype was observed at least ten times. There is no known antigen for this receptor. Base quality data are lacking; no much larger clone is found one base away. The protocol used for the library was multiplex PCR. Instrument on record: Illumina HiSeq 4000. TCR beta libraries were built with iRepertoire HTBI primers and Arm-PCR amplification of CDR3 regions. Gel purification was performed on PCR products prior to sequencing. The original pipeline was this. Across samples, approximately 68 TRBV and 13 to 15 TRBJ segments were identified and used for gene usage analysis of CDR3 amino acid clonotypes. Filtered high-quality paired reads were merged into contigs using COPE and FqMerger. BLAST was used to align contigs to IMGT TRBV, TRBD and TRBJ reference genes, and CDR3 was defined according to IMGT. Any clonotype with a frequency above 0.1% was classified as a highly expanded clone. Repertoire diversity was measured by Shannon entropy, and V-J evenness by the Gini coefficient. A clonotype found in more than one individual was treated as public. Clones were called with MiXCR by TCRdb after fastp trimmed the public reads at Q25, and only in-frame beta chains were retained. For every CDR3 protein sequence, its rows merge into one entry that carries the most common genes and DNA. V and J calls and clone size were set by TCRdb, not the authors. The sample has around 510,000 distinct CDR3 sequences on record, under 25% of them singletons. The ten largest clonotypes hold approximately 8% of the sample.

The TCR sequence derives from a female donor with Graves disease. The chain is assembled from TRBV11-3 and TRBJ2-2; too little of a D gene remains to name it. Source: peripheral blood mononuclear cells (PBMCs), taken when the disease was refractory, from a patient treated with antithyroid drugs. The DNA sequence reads TGTGCCAGCAGTGGGGTCACCGGGGAGCTGTTTTTT. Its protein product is CASSGVTGELFF.